This entry lists 7 T cell receptor beta chains sequenced from one sample in a study of shared clonotypes between healthy human individuals. Sequencing used immunoSEQ multiplex PCR; TCRdb keeps in-frame clones, though not all of them. Among about 1.1 million clones listed, about 72% were seen once. Sample: memory CD4+ T cells from PBMCs. Subset meaning: CD45RA-negative fraction. Receptors were obtained from a man between 18 and 35 years old in good health. Some clones in this sample may be carry-over from other donors' samples.

The chain is built from TRBV28 and TRBJ1-4, with D possibly matching TRBD1 (6 bases). CDR3 length: 14 residues. Germline CDR1 is MDHEN and CDR2 is SYDVKM. V was pared by 3 bases and J by 4 bases, with 9 bases between. CDR3 bases: TGTGCCAGCAGTTTCCAACAGGGTAATGAAAAACTGTTTTTT. Residues: CASSFQQGNEKLFF.

The V call is TRBV6-1, the J call TRBJ1-4, with 7 bases identical to TRBD1. Germline CDR1 MNHNS, CDR2 SASEGT. The CDR3 runs to 15 residues. The trim removed 4 bases at V and 8 bases at J, leaving 10 bases unmatched. Here the CDR3 DNA reads TGTGCCAGCAGTGTCCTAGGGGGCTCGGGAGAAAAACTGTTTTTT. Amino acid sequence: CASSVLGGSGEKLFF.

This chain connects TRBV7-9 to TRBJ2-1; 11 positions match TRBD2. The CDR3 sequence is 17 residues long. Per the germline V gene, CDR1 is SEHNR and CDR2 is FQNEAQ (reference sequence). With 2 bases clipped from V and 5 bases from J, the junction kept 8 bases outside the gene matches. The CDR3 reads CASSLRGLAGMDNEQFF. The CDR3 DNA reads as TGTGCCAGCAGCTTAAGAGGACTAGCGGGTATGGACAATGAGCAGTTCTTC. Variable domain in full (rest from reference TRBV7-9 and TRBJ2-1): DTGVSQNPRHKITKRGQNVTFRCDPISEHNRLYWYRQTLGQGPEFLTYFQNEAQLEKSRLLSDRFSAERPKGSFSTLEIQRTEQGDSAMYLCASSLRGLAGMDNEQFFGPGTRLTVL.

V gene TRBV7-9 combines with J gene TRBJ2-1, with D tentatively TRBD2 (5 bases). Trimming cost V 1 base and J 3 bases, with 7 bases left between them. Germline lookup yields CDR1 SEHNR and CDR2 FQNEAQ (reference sequence). The CDR3 covers 14 residues. CDR3 coding DNA: TGTGCCAGCAGCTTAGGGGAGATCTACAATGAGCAGTTCTTC. It yields the protein CASSLGEIYNEQFF.

The chain has TRBV5-1 and TRBJ2-1; D perhaps matches TRBD2 (6 bases). The CDR3 has 16 amino acids. V dropped 4 bases and J dropped 4 bases, with 18 bases sitting between them. Germline-derived CDR1 and CDR2 are SGHRS and YFSETQ. CDR3 coding DNA: TGCGCCAGCAGCCACTCTGGGGGGTTCGGGTACAATGAGCAGTTCTTC. Translated, it gives CASSHSGGFGYNEQFF.

This clone was seen just once. This chain links TRBV19 with TRBJ2-5; 8 positions match TRBD2. CDR1 and CDR2 (germline): LNHDA, SQIVND (reference sequence). CDR3 length: 17 amino acids. Trimming removed 5 bases from V and 5 bases from J; junction bases left unmatched: 16. The CDR3 spells CASSPTGTRWGRETQYF. The CDR3 nucleotides read TGTGCCAGTAGTCCGACCGGGACTAGATGGGGAAGGGAGACCCAGTACTTC.

The chain is built from TRBV5-1 and TRBJ2-1; the match to TRBD2 covers 7 bases. The CDR3 has 15 residues. The V gene end was trimmed by 4 bases and the J gene end by 8 bases; junction bases not matched to a gene: 12. The germline V gene has CDR1 SGHRS and CDR2 YFSETQ. The CDR3 DNA reads as TGCGCCAGCAGCCCGGGGGAGGGGTCTTATGATGAGCAGTTCTTC. This encodes CASSPGEGSYDEQFF.